This is a list of T cell receptor beta chains from one sample in a study of cytotoxic CD8 clonotypes in ibrutinib-treated CLL. Measured with immunoSEQ multiplex PCR; TCRdb has only the in-frame clones, and not every one. The sample carries approximately 340,000 clones, 67% recorded once. The sequencing here drew on PBMCs, taken after 36 months of ibrutinib treatment. These TCRs come from a human donor with chronic lymphocytic leukemia. Both conserved end residues are part of each CDR3. Part of the rows lack a size; the others show once, few, many or a class for expanded clones.

V: TRBV19; size: .; J: TRBJ2-7; CDR3: CASSMGTGLYEQYF
V: TRBV29-1; size: .; J: TRBJ1-4; CDR3: CSGRGPGNEKLFF
V: TRBV18; size: .; J: TRBJ2-5; CDR3: CASSPDRLYLETQYF
V: TRBV7-3; size: .; J: TRBJ2-5; CDR3: CASSQYPGTYQETQYF
V: TRBV18; size: few; J: TRBJ2-5; CDR3: CASSAGLAGEFQETQYF
V: TRBV2; size: .; J: TRBJ1-3; CDR3: CASSREQGNTIYF
V: TRBV29-1; size: .; J: TRBJ2-7; CDR3: CSVLGTSEDYEQYF
V: TRBV6-6; size: .; J: TRBJ1-2; CDR3: CASSTWTGPNYGYTF
V: TRBV6-5; size: .; J: TRBJ1-4; CDR3: CASSYGTGINEKLFF
V: TRBV15; size: .; J: TRBJ1-2; CDR3: CATSRESGGSRGGYTF
V: TRBV18; size: few; J: TRBJ2-7; CDR3: CASSLTGFYEQYF
V: TRBV6-4; size: .; J: TRBJ2-2; CDR3: CASSEEAGELFF
V: TRBV10-3; size: .; J: TRBJ1-1; CDR3: CAISWATGQMNTEAFF
V: TRBV20-1; size: .; J: TRBJ2-7; CDR3: CSLQGPYEQYF
V: TRBV6-1; size: .; J: TRBJ1-2; CDR3: CASSEEGGANYGYTF
V: TRBV9; size: .; J: TRBJ2-7; CDR3: CASSPTLAGQREQYF
V: TRBV15; size: .; J: TRBJ1-2; CDR3: CATSRGGQGHLNYGYTF
V: TRBV27; size: .; J: TRBJ1-1; CDR3: CASSRGKTEAFF
V: TRBV4-1; size: few; J: TRBJ1-6; CDR3: CASSQLSGTGYSPLHF
V: TRBV25-1; size: .; J: TRBJ2-3; CDR3: CASSGDRGRILDTQYF
V: TRBV18; size: few; J: TRBJ2-3; CDR3: CASSPGSATDTQYF
V: TRBV28; size: .; J: TRBJ2-3; CDR3: CASSIPTDTQYF
V: TRBV7-2; size: .; J: TRBJ2-7; CDR3: CASSLYGSPYEQYF
V: TRBV4-1; size: .; J: TRBJ1-5; CDR3: CASSQVGPAPQHF
V: TRBV5-6; size: .; J: TRBJ2-2; CDR3: CASSLSGASNTGELFF
V: TRBV13; size: .; J: TRBJ2-5; CDR3: CASSLERETQYF
V: TRBV7-9; size: .; J: TRBJ2-7; CDR3: CASSLNKGGGYYEQYF
V: TRBV5-1; size: .; J: TRBJ2-2; CDR3: CASSLTGVATGELFF
V: TRBV29-1; size: .; J: TRBJ2-7; CDR3: CSVDGPGSYEQYF
V: TRBV9; size: .; J: TRBJ2-2; CDR3: CASSRGDFSTGELFF
V: TRBV6-1; size: once; J: TRBJ2-3; CDR3: CASSEVTTKYSTDTQYF
V: TRBV14; size: .; J: TRBJ2-1; CDR3: CASSQEGTGGNEQFF
V: TRBV19; size: .; J: TRBJ2-1; CDR3: CASSMGGNEQFF
V: TRBV9; size: .; J: TRBJ2-1; CDR3: CASGWGTSGEYNEQFF
V: TRBV15; size: once; J: TRBJ2-1; CDR3: CATSRGFGGAGGYEQFF
V: TRBV10-1; size: few; J: TRBJ2-3; CDR3: CASSERQGPDTQYF
V: TRBV15; size: .; J: TRBJ2-1; CDR3: CATSRGTVGDEQFF
V: TRBV6-5; size: .; J: TRBJ2-3; CDR3: CASTPQGVDTQYF
V: TRBV7-3; size: .; J: TRBJ2-1; CDR3: CASSFLTSGTNEQFF
V: TRBV6-6; size: .; J: TRBJ2-7; CDR3: CASSYSELMNEQYF
V: TRBV27; size: .; J: TRBJ2-2; CDR3: CASLLRAPNTGELFF
V: TRBV9; size: .; J: TRBJ2-3; CDR3: CASSTIDRGPDTQYF
V: TRBV4-1; size: .; J: TRBJ2-2; CDR3: CASSRVPGLASAGELFF
V: TRBV11-2; size: .; J: TRBJ2-7; CDR3: CASSLYTAALIEQYF
V: TRBV6-4; size: few; J: TRBJ2-2; CDR3: CASKRDRRTGELFF
V: TRBV4-1; size: .; J: TRBJ2-1; CDR3: CASSRGGLTSYNEQFF
V: TRBV6-6; size: .; J: TRBJ2-3; CDR3: CASSYSIRDTQYF
V: TRBV11-3; size: few; J: TRBJ2-1; CDR3: CASSRGGNEQFF
V: TRBV7-9; size: .; J: TRBJ2-7; CDR3: CASSLREAVIHEQYF
V: TRBV5-1; size: .; J: TRBJ1-3; CDR3: CASSLGAYGNTIYF
V: TRBV5-6; size: .; J: TRBJ1-4; CDR3: CASSLWPATNEKLFF
V: TRBV7-2; size: .; J: TRBJ2-5; CDR3: CASSLEISRAETQYF